This T cell receptor (beta chain) was captured by sequencing in a study of T cells after yellow fever vaccination. Whole-study findings and limits: At 95% to 97% for CD4 and approximately 89% for CD8, most primary-vaccination clones showed up again after the booster. Abundant clonotypes (contaminants from the bulk population) could be present in FACS-sorted repertoires.

Trimming stripped 3 bases from V and 4 bases from J, with 9 bases between. The germline gives CDR1 DFQATT, CDR2 SNEGSKA (reference sequence). CDR3 length equals 13 residues. The TCR cDNA carried a universal primer site and UMIs from 5'RACE template switching. TCRdb re-called the 5' RACE reads with MiXCR, one entry per CDR3 protein. The sample records under 300,000 distinct CDR3 sequences, about an eighth being singletons. Comment on this clonotype: The antigen remains unidentified.

The chain combines TRBV20-1 with TRBJ2-2; D is possibly TRBD1 or TRBD2 (5 bases each). Sequences were derived from CD4+ T cells sorted from PBMCs, sampled 45 days after the yellow fever booster vaccination. The TCR sequence derives from a man younger than 45 who received the YFV17D yellow fever vaccine. CDR3 DNA sequence: TGCAGTGCTAGTGAGGGGCTCACCGGGGAGCTGTTTTTT. It yields the protein CSASEGLTGELFF.